This TCR beta chain is from a study of lymphopenia after photon versus proton radiotherapy. Study-level results: Survival link was tested only in deceased patients; proton benefit remains a possibility. Post-nadir diversity loss with photons came from oligoclonal expansion, particularly CD8+ Temra cells. Post-nadir TCR diversity decline inversely tracked overall survival among those who died. Proton therapy kept repertoires fairly stable, unlike photons, which gained effector/memory cells.

V was pared by 11 bases and J by 1 base, with 12 bases between. CDR3 length: 14 amino acids. Points on this clone: Its antigen is unknown.

Method: immunoSEQ multiplex PCR; TCRdb's copy keeps in-frame clones and lacks some. The repertoire consists of about 61,000 clones, with around 87% occurring once and the leading ten covering approximately 2.2%. The clonotype was recovered from a man between 35 and 55 years old with gastric cancer. This chain joins TRBV23-1 and TRBJ1-6; tentatively, D is TRBD1 (5 bases). TRBV23-1 is assigned to the ORF class and has an uncertain function. Material: peripheral blood, obtained from a patient treated with photon-based radiotherapy. CDR3: CAGGGRSYNSPLHF. The CDR3 DNA reads as TGCGCCGGGGGGGGTAGGTCCTATAATTCACCCCTCCACTTT.